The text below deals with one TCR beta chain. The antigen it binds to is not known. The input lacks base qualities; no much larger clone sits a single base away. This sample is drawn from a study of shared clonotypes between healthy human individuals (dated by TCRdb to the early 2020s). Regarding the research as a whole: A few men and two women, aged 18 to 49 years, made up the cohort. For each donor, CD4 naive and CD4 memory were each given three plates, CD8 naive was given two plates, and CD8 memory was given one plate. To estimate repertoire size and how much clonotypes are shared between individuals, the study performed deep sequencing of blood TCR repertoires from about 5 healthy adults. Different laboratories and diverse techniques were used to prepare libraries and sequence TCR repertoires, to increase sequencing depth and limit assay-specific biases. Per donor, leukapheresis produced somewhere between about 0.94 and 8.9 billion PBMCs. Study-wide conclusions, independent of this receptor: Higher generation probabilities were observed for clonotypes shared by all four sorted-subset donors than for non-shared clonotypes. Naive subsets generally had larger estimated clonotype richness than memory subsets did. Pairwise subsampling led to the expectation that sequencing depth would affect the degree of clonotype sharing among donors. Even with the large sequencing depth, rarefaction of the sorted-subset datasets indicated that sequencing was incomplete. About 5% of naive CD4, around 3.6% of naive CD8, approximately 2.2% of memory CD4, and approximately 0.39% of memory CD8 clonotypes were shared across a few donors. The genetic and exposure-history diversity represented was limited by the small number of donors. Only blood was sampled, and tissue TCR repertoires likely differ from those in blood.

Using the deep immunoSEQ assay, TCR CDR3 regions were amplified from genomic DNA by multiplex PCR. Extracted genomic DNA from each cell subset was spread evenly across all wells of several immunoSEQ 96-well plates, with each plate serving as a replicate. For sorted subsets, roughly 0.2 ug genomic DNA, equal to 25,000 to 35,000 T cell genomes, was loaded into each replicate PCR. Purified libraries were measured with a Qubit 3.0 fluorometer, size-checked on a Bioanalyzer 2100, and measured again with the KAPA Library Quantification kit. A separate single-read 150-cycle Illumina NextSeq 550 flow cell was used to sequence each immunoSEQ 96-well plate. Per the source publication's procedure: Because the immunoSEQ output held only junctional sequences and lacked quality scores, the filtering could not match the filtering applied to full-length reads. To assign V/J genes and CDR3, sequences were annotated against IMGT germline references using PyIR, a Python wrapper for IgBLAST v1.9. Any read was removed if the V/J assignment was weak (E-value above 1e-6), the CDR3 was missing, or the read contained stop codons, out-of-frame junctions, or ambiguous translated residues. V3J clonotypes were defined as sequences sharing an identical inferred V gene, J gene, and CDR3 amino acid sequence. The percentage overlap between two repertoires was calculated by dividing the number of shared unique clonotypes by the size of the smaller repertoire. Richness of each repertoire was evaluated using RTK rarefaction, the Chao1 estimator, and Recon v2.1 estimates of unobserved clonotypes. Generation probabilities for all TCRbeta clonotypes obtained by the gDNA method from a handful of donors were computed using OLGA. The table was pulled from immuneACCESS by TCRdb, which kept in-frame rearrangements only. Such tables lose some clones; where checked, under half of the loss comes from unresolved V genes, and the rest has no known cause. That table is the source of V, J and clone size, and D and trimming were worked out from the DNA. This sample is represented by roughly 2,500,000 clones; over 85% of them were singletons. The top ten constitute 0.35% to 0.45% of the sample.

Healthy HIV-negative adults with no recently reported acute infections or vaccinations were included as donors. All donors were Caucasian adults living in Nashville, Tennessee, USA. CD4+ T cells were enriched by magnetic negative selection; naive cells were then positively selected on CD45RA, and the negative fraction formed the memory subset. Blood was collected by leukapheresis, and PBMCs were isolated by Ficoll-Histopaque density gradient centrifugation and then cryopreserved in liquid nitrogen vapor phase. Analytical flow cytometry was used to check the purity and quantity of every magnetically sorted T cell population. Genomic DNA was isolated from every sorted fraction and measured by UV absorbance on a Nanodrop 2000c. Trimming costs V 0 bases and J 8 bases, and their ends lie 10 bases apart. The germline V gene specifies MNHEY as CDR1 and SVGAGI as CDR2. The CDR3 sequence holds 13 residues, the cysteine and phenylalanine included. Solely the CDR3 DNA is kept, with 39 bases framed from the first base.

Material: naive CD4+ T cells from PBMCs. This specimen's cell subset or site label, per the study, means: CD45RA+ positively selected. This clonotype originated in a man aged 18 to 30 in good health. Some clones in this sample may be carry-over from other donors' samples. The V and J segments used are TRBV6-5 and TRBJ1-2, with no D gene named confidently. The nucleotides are TGTGCCAGCAGTTACTCGGCGGGTCAGGGCTACACCTTC. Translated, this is CASSYSAGQGYTF.